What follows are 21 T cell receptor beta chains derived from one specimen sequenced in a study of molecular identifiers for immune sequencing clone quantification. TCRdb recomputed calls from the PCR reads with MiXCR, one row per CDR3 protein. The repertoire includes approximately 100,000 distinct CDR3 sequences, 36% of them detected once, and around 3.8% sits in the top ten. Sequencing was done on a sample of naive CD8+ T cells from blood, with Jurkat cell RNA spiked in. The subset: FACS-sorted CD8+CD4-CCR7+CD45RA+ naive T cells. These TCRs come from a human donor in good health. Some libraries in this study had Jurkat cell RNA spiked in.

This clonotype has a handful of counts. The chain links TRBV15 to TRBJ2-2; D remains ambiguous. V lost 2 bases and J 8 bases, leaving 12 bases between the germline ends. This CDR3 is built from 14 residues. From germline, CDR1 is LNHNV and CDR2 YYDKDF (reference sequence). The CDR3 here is CATSRLLSEGELFF. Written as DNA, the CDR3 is TGTGCCACCAGCAGACTCCTCTCTGAGGGGGAGCTGTTTTTT.

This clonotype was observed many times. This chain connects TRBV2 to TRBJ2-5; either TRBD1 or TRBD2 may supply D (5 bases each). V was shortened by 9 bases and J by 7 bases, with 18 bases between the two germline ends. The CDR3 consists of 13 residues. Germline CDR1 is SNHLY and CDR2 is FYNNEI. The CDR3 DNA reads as TGTGCCAGGTTGGGGACCCCTTCCAGGACCCAGTACTTC. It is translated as CARLGTPSRTQYF.

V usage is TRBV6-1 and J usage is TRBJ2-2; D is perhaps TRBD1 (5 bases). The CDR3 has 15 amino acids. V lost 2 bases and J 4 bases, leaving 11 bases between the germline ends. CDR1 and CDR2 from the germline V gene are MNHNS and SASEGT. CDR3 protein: CASSEWQGRTGELFF. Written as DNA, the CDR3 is TGTGCCAGCAGTGAATGGCAGGGTCGCACCGGGGAGCTGTTTTTT.

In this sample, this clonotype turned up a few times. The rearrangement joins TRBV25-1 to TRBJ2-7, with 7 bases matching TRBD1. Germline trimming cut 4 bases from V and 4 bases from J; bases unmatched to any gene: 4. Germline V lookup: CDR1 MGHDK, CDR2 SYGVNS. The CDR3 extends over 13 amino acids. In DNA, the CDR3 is TGTGCCAGCAGTGGAGACAGGGAATACGAGCAGTACTTC. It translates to CASSGDREYEQYF.

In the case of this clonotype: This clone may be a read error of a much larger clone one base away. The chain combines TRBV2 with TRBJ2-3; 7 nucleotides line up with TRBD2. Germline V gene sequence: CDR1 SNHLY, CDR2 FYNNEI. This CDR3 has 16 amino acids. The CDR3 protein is CASSDQLADPTDAQYF. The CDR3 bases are TGTGCCAGCAGTGATCAGCTAGCGGACCCCACAGATGCGCAGTATTTT.

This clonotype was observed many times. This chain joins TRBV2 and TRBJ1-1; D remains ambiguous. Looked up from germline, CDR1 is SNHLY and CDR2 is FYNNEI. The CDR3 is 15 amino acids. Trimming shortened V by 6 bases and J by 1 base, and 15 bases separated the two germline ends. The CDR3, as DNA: TGTGCCAGCAGGCAGACGCGAGCTAAGAACACTGAAGCTTTCTTT. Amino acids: CASRQTRAKNTEAFF.

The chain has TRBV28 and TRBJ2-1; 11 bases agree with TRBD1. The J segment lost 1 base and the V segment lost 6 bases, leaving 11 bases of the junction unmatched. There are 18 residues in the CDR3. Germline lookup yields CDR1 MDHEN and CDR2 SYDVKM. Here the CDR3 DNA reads TGTGCCAGCAGCGGGACAGGGGGTAGCGAGTGGTCCTACAATGAGCAGTTCTTC. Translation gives CASSGTGGSEWSYNEQFF.

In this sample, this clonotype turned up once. The CDR3 reads CASSLSTSGNIQYF. CDR3 coding DNA: TGTGCCAGCAGCTTATCGACTAGCGGAAACATTCAGTACTTC. The chain couples TRBV11-1 to TRBJ2-4, with TRBD2 matching 9 bases. Per the germline V gene, CDR1 is SGHAT and CDR2 is FQDESV (reference sequence). Trimming at V came to 2 bases and at J to 6 bases, leaving 2 bases not matched to a gene. The CDR3 runs to 14 residues.

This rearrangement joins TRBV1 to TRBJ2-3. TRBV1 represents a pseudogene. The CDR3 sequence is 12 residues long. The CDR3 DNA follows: TGCACCAGCGGCCAAGAATCAGATACGCAGTATTTT. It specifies CTSGQESDTQYF.

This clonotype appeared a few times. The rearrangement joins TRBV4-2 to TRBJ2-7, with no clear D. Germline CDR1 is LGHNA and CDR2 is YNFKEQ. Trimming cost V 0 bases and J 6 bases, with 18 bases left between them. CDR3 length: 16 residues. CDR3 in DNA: TGTGCCAGCAGCCAAGAGTACGGTCGATCCCCCAGCGAGCAGTACTTC. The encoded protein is CASSQEYGRSPSEQYF.

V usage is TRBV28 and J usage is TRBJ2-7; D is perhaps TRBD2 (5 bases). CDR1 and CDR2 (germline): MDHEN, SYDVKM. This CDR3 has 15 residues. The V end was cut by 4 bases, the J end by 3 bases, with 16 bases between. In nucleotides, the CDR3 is TGTGCCAGCAGTTCTAGGAGAGAGGGTCTCTACGAGCAGTACTTC. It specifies CASSSRREGLYEQYF.

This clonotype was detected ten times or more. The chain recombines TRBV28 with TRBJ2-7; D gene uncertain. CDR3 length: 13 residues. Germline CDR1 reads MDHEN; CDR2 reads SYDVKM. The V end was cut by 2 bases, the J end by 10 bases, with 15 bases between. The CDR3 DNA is TGTGCCAGCAGTTTAGAATGGATTGGCGGTCAGTACTTC. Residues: CASSLEWIGGQYF.

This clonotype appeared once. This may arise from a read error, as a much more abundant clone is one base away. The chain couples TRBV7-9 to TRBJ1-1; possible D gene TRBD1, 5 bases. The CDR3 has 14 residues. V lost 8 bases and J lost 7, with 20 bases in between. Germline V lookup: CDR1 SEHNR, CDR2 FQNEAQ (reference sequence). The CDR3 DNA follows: TGTGCCAGCCGCCCCATTCCAGGGTTCGGTGAAGCTTTCTTT. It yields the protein CASRPIPGFGEAFF.

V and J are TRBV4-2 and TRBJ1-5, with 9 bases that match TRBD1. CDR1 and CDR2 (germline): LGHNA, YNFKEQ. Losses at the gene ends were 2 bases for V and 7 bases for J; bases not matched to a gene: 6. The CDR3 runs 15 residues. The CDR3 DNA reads TGTGCCAGCAGCCAAAACGGGACAGGGCCCCAGCCCCAGCATTTT. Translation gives CASSQNGTGPQPQHF.

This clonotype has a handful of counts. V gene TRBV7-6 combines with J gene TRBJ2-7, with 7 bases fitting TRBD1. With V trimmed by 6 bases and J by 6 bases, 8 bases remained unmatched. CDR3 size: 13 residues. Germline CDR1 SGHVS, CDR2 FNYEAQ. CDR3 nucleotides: TGTGCCAGCAGATCATCGACAGGGACCGAGCAGTACTTC. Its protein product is CASRSSTGTEQYF.

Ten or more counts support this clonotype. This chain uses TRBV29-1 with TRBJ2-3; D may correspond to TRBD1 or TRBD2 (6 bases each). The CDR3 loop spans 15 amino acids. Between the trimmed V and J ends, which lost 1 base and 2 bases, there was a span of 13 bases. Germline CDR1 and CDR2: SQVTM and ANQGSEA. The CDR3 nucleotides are TGCAGCGTTGAAGGTCATGGGGGGCCCACAGATACGCAGTATTTT. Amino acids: CSVEGHGGPTDTQYF.

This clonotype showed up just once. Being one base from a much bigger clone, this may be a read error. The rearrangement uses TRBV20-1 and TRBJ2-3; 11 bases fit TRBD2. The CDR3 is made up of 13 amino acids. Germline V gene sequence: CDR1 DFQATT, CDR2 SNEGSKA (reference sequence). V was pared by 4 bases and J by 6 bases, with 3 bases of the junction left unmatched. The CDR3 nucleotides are TGCAGTGCTACTAGCGGGAGGAGCGATACGCAGTATTTT. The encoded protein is CSATSGRSDTQYF.

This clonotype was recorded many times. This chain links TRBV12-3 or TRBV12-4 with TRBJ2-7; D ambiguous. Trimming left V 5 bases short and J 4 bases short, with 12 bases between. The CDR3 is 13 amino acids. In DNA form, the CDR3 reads TGTGCCAGCAGTCCCACGGGCACATACGAGCAGTACTTC. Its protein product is CASSPTGTYEQYF.

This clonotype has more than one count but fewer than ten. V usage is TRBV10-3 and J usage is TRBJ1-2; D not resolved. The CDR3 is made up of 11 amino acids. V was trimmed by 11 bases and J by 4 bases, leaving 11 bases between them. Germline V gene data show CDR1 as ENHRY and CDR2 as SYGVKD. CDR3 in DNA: TGTGCCGTCCGCGAGGCCTATGGCTACACCTTC. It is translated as CAVREAYGYTF.

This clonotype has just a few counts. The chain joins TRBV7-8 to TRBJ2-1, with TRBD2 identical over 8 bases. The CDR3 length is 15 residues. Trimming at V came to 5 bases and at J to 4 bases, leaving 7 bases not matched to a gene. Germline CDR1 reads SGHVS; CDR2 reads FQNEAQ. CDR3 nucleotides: TGTGCCAGCAGCCCCCAGACTAGCGCTTACAATGAGCAGTTCTTC. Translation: CASSPQTSAYNEQFF.

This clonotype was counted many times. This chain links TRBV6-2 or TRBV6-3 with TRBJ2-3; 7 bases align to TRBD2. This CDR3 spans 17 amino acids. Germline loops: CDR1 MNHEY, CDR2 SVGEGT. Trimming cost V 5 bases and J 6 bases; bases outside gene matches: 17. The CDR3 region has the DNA TGTGCCAGCAGTAACCCACTTCTAGCGGCAGTAGGCGATACGCAGTATTTT. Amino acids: CASSNPLLAAVGDTQYF.